This T cell receptor (beta chain) appears in the sequencing data of a study of shared clonotypes between healthy human individuals. Whole-study findings and limits: On the whole, naive subsets had larger estimated richness than memory subsets had. Naive CD4 clonotypes were shared across several donors at 5% to 6%.

TCRdb keeps only in-frame clones here, not all; method: immunoSEQ multiplex PCR. The table lists more than 2,000,000 clones, more than 85% of them singletons. V was cut by 0 bases and J by 6 bases, with 10 bases left in between. Germline V CDR1 and CDR2: LNHNV, YYDKDF (reference sequence). The length of the CDR3 is 14 residues. Comment on this clone: The antigen is not known.

The J gene is TRBJ2-3, the V gene TRBV15; D is unresolved. The specimen sequenced was naive CD4+ T cells from PBMCs. Subset here: CD45RA+ positively selected. The TCR sequence derives from a man in his late teens or twenties in good health. Some clones in this sample may be carry-over from other donors' samples. The CDR3 nucleotides read TGTGCCACCAGCAGAGACACATCGAAGGATACGCAGTATTTT. Protein sequence: CATSRDTSKDTQYF.